The 5 T cell receptor beta chains below were found in one sample sequenced in a study of technical replicates of blood from a few donors. Only in-frame clones appear in the TCRdb table, and some are missing; sequencing was by immunoSEQ multiplex PCR. This sample has under 85,000 clones, with roughly 93% found just once. Sample: T cells isolated from PBMCs. The receptors originated from a human donor in good health.

The rearrangement uses TRBV5-1 and TRBJ2-1, with D perhaps matching TRBD2 (5 bases). The CDR3 covers 14 residues. V was cut by 0 bases and J by 5 bases, with 9 bases left in between. Germline CDR1 is SGHRS and CDR2 is YFSETQ. The CDR3 sequence is CASSLGLANNEQFF. CDR3 coding DNA: TGCGCCAGCAGCTTGGGGCTAGCCAACAATGAGCAGTTCTTC. Based on the CDR3 plus reference TRBV5-1 and TRBJ2-1, the full variable domain is KAGVTQTPRYLIKTRGQQVTLSCSPISGHRSVSWYQQTPGQGLQFLFEYFSETQRNKGNFPGRFSGRQFSNSRSEMNVSTLELGDSALYLCASSLGLANNEQFFGPGTRLTVL.

The rearrangement links TRBV6-1 to TRBJ1-1; the D is unclear. The CDR3 is 13 residues long. Trimming stripped 4 bases from V and 0 bases from J, with 6 bases between. In germline, CDR1 is MNHNS, CDR2 SASEGT. The CDR3, as DNA: TGTGCCAGCAGTGGACTTATGAACACTGAAGCTTTCTTT. Its protein product is CASSGLMNTEAFF.

V is TRBV9 and J is TRBJ1-5, with 8 positions matching TRBD1. The CDR3 sequence is 14 residues long. Germline assignment: CDR1 SGDLS and CDR2 YYNGEE. Trimming removed 9 bases from V and 2 bases from J; junction bases left unmatched: 7. Here the CDR3 DNA reads TGTGCCACGGACAGGGTCGTACGCAATCAGCCCCAGCATTTT. This encodes CATDRVVRNQPQHF.

This chain connects TRBV15 to TRBJ2-7; D is unresolved. The CDR3 contains 13 residues. The germline V gene encodes CDR1 LNHNV and CDR2 YYDKDF (reference sequence). Trimming pared 5 bases from V and 7 bases from J, leaving 15 bases between. The CDR3 is CATSPDTFREQYF. CDR3 DNA: TGTGCCACCAGCCCAGATACCTTCAGGGAGCAGTACTTC.

The chain has TRBV10-2 and TRBJ1-4, with D possibly TRBD1 on 6 matching bases. This CDR3 has 14 residues. V lost 7 bases, J lost 4 bases, and 13 bases lay in between. Germline V gene data show CDR1 as WSHSY and CDR2 as SAAADI. CDR3 coding DNA: TGCGCCAGCAATCCGACAGGAGGTAATGAAAAACTGTTTTTT. Translated: CASNPTGGNEKLFF.